The rows below give T cell receptor beta chains drawn from one sample of a study of memory CD4+ T cells and cytomegalovirus serostatus. This table comes from immunoSEQ multiplex PCR, and its TCRdb copy is limited to in-frame clones, with some not included. The sample lists 40,000 to 50,000 clones, around 70% occurring once. The sequenced sample consisted of memory CD4+ T cells from blood. These receptors originate from an adult in good health and CMV-seropositive. The CDR3 runs from the conserved cysteine through the conserved F or W. A D gene is named only where the DNA matches it firmly. Clone size is stated in some rows and not others, as once, few, many or a class when expanded.

D gene: .; clone size: .; V gene: TRBV5-1; J gene: TRBJ1-3; CDR3 protein: CASSPSGTQGNTIYF
D gene: TRBD2; clone size: .; V gene: TRBV5-1; J gene: TRBJ2-1; CDR3 protein: CASSPGGDNEQFF
D gene: .; clone size: .; V gene: TRBV7-2; J gene: TRBJ1-1; CDR3 protein: CASSLDLRSNTEAFF
D gene: .; clone size: .; V gene: TRBV6-4; J gene: TRBJ1-1; CDR3 protein: CASSDWCWAVLLWGNTEAFF
D gene: TRBD1; clone size: .; V gene: TRBV27; J gene: TRBJ2-2; CDR3 protein: CASSKTGTGFNTGELFF
D gene: .; clone size: .; V gene: TRBV2; J gene: TRBJ2-7; CDR3 protein: CASSEKATVHEQYF
D gene: .; clone size: few; V gene: TRBV5-1; J gene: TRBJ1-2; CDR3 protein: CASRLQGGDGYTF
D gene: .; clone size: .; V gene: TRBV19; J gene: TRBJ1-1; CDR3 protein: CASSRRARENTEAFF
D gene: TRBD1; clone size: once; V gene: TRBV11-3; J gene: TRBJ1-1; CDR3 protein: CASSLEGTGGGPEAFF
D gene: .; clone size: .; V gene: TRBV15; J gene: TRBJ1-1; CDR3 protein: CATSRDLVNTEAFF
D gene: .; clone size: .; V gene: TRBV28; J gene: TRBJ2-7; CDR3 protein: CAGPPGRPSYEQYF
D gene: TRBD2; clone size: .; V gene: TRBV10-3; J gene: TRBJ2-1; CDR3 protein: CAIRSGGALYEQFF
D gene: TRBD2; clone size: .; V gene: TRBV6-1; J gene: TRBJ2-7; CDR3 protein: CASSEIAGGNYEQYF
D gene: TRBD2; clone size: .; V gene: TRBV7-8; J gene: TRBJ2-5; CDR3 protein: CASSLIAGGVETQYF
D gene: .; clone size: few; V gene: TRBV28; J gene: TRBJ2-2; CDR3 protein: CASKQGGGTGELFF
D gene: .; clone size: .; V gene: TRBV9; J gene: TRBJ1-1; CDR3 protein: CASSVGDGRNTEAFF
D gene: .; clone size: .; V gene: TRBV7-8; J gene: TRBJ1-5; CDR3 protein: CASSTSIGGAGDNQPQHF
D gene: .; clone size: .; V gene: TRBV5-4; J gene: TRBJ2-5; CDR3 protein: CASSFERMGGTQYF
D gene: .; clone size: few; V gene: TRBV18; J gene: TRBJ1-2; CDR3 protein: CASSPGYGYTF
D gene: .; clone size: .; V gene: TRBV7-2; J gene: TRBJ1-1; CDR3 protein: CASSPDPGHGNGEAFF
D gene: .; clone size: .; V gene: TRBV5-1; J gene: TRBJ2-3; CDR3 protein: CASNRPGTDTQYF
D gene: .; clone size: .; V gene: TRBV4-3; J gene: TRBJ1-5; CDR3 protein: CASSPSVTLSNQPQHF
D gene: TRBD1; clone size: .; V gene: TRBV4-1; J gene: TRBJ1-1; CDR3 protein: CASSRPWTGGTEAFF
D gene: TRBD2; clone size: .; V gene: TRBV5-1; J gene: TRBJ2-1; CDR3 protein: CASSLRGGTSSFF
D gene: TRBD1; clone size: .; V gene: TRBV18; J gene: TRBJ1-1; CDR3 protein: CASSETGQGFTEAFF
D gene: TRBD1; clone size: .; V gene: TRBV7-9; J gene: TRBJ2-7; CDR3 protein: CASSSDRVYEQYF
D gene: TRBD2; clone size: few; V gene: TRBV9; J gene: TRBJ2-2; CDR3 protein: CASSVGSGGITGELFF